Below, one T cell receptor (beta chain) is given with its context. TEMRA cells were FACS-enriched, unlike CD8+ and CD4+ T cells, which were negatively isolated. Germline CDR1 DFQATT, CDR2 SNEGSKA (reference sequence). V was pared by 5 bases and J by 5 bases, with 12 bases of the junction left unmatched. The CDR3 consists of 15 residues. The data belong to a study of CD8 T cells in Susac syndrome. An input of about 0.5 to 1 ug of RNA was subjected to reverse transcription using random hexamers. An immunoSEQ multiplex PCR amplified TCR beta CDR3 over 54 Vbeta and 13 Jbeta. Using its own MiXCR run on the immunoSEQ multiplex PCR reads, TCRdb lists one record per CDR3 protein. The data hold around 130,000 distinct CDR3 sequences, with 94% observed a single time.

The V and J genes are TRBV20-1 and TRBJ2-1, with 7 nucleotides matching TRBD2. This receptor was identified in a human donor in good health. Material: CD4+ T cells from PBMCs. This CDR3 reads CSADRLGGSDNEQFF. The CDR3 nucleotides are TGCAGTGCTGACCGACTCGGGGGGAGCGACAATGAGCAGTTCTTC.